The 19 T cell receptor beta chains in this list originate from one sample, sequenced in a study of spatial heterogeneity in lung cancer (dated by TCRdb to the late 2010s). Here is what the overall study found, with its caveats: The tumor nonsynonymous mutation count correlated with the number of expanded alpha and beta TCRs within the tumor.

These TCRs' antigens remain unknown. The library was prepared using 5' RACE. Sequencing was carried out with a NextSeq 500. TCRdb reran the public reads through fastp at Q25 and MiXCR, keeping productive beta chains. Entries that share a CDR3 protein sequence are merged under the most common genes and DNA. The sample table holds 20,000 to 25,000 distinct CDR3 sequences, of which 6.4% were seen once. Approximately 10% of the sample is held by the ten biggest clonotypes. The label giving this sample's time point can be read as: sample taken at primary tumor resection. The source material was lung tumor tissue, sampled at surgery. These receptors originate from a male donor with early-stage non-small cell lung cancer.

At least ten counts were recorded for this clonotype. The chain uses TRBV6-1 and TRBJ2-5, with 9 bases identical to TRBD2. The CDR3 is 15 residues long. From germline, CDR1 is MNHNS and CDR2 SASEGT. V was clipped by 10 bases and J by 3 bases; unmatched bases: 12. Here the CDR3 reads CATEPERTSEETQYF. CDR3 DNA: TGTGCCACCGAGCCGGAACGGACTAGCGAAGAGACCCAGTACTTC.

The CDR3 protein is CASSYLDRTNEKLFF. Here the CDR3 DNA reads TGTGCCAGCAGCTACCTGGACAGAACTAATGAAAAACTGTTTTTT. V usage is TRBV5-6 and J usage is TRBJ1-4, with D tentatively TRBD1 (6 bases). CDR1 SGHDT and CDR2 YYEEEE come from the germline V gene. Deletions cut 3 bases from V and 1 base from J, with 10 bases between. The CDR3 is 15 residues long.

This clonotype was picked up many times. The gene calls are TRBV5-1 and TRBJ2-2, with no clear D. The germline CDR1 and CDR2 sequences are SGHRS and YFSETQ. This CDR3 has 16 amino acids. Trimming stripped 2 bases from V and 1 base from J, with 12 bases between. CDR3 nucleotides: TGCGCCAGCAGCTTACTTCCTAGGATGAACACCGGGGAGCTGTTTTTT. Translating gives CASSLLPRMNTGELFF.

This clonotype came up many times. The junction and the germline gene differ at one end; a read error may be behind it. The CDR3 loop reads CSVTDTVTQYF. CDR3 nucleotides: TGCAGCGTTACCGACACAGTTACGCAGTATTTT. The chain has TRBV29-1 and TRBJ2-3; D gene unclear. CDR1 SQVTM and CDR2 ANQGSEA come from the germline V gene. This CDR3 spans 11 amino acids.

This clonotype has a handful of counts. The chain couples TRBV4-3 to TRBJ2-2; perhaps TRBD1 as D (5 bases). The CDR3 extends over 15 amino acids. Trimming shortened V by 0 bases and J by 3 bases, and 8 bases separated the two germline ends. Germline V gives CDR1 LGHNA, CDR2 YSLEER. CDR3 residues: CASSQEAGYTGELFF. CDR3 in DNA: TGCGCCAGCAGCCAAGAGGCAGGGTACACCGGGGAGCTGTTTTTT.

This clonotype was counted many times. V is TRBV6-5 and J is TRBJ2-6; a weak D match, TRBD1 (6 bases). Trimming shortened V by 2 bases and J by 4 bases, and 12 bases separated the two germline ends. The CDR3 loop spans 16 amino acids. CDR1 is MNHEY, CDR2 SVGAGI, per germline. In DNA, the CDR3 is TGTGCCAGCAGTTACGTACAGGGAGCCGGGGCCAACGTCCTGACTTTC. Its protein product is CASSYVQGAGANVLTF.

In its sample, this clonotype was seen a few times. A read error may be the cause here, since a much bigger clone is one base away. The chain employs TRBV28 and TRBJ1-6; D is perhaps TRBD1 (5 bases). CDR1 is MDHEN and CDR2 is SYDVKM in the germline V gene. This CDR3 is 13 amino acids long. The CDR3 DNA sequence: TGTGCCAGCGGCTGGGGGTACAATTCACCCCCCCACTTT. As protein: CASGWGYNSPPHF. The entire variable domain, with the rest obtained from reference TRBV28 and TRBJ1-6, is as follows: DVKVTQSSRYLVKRTGEKVFLECVQDMDHENMFWYRQDPGLGLRLIYFSYDVKMKEKGDIPEGYSVSREKKERFSLILESASTNQTSMYLCASGWGYNSPPHFGNGTRLTVT.

This clonotype appeared a few times. The chain joins TRBV18 to TRBJ2-7, with 8 bases aligning to TRBD1. Germline values: CDR1 KGHSH, CDR2 LQKENI. J was trimmed by 3 bases and V by 4 bases; bases with no gene match: 14. There are 17 residues in the CDR3. This chain's CDR3 is CASSRGVGRTGSYEQYF. The CDR3 DNA is TGTGCCAGCTCACGAGGAGTGGGCAGGACAGGGAGCTACGAGCAGTACTTC.

The V gene is TRBV20-1, the J gene TRBJ1-5; D uncertain. CDR1 is DFQATT and CDR2 is SNEGSKA in the germline V gene (reference sequence). V gave up 0 bases and J gave up 7 bases, with 10 bases separating them. The CDR3 spans 13 residues. CDR3 DNA: TGCAGTGCTAGAGATCTCAGCTGGCAGCCCCAGCATTTT. Encoded protein: CSARDLSWQPQHF.

This clonotype was counted many times. This chain uses TRBV7-9 with TRBJ2-7; 7 nucleotides align to TRBD1. CDR3 length: 14 amino acids. Trimming cost V 9 bases and J 6 bases; bases outside gene matches: 14. CDR1 is SEHNR, CDR2 FQNEAQ, per germline (reference sequence). The CDR3 DNA reads TGTGCCAGTCGGACAGGCCACGGGGCGAGCGAGCAGTACTTC. It specifies CASRTGHGASEQYF.

This clonotype was picked up many times. V and J are TRBV20-1 and TRBJ2-7, with D unresolved. The germline CDR1 and CDR2 sequences are DFQATT and SNEGSKA (reference sequence). CDR3 length equals 13 residues. The ends were cut back, 5 bases at V and 0 bases at J, with 11 bases in the middle. CDR3 sequence reads: CSAGHMGSYEQYF. CDR3 DNA sequence: TGCAGTGCTGGCCATATGGGCTCCTACGAGCAGTACTTC.

The chain uses TRBV27 and TRBJ2-3; the D gene could be TRBD1 or TRBD2 (6 bases each). The germline V gene encodes CDR1 MNHEY and CDR2 SMNVEV (reference sequence). Deletions cut 2 bases from V and 3 bases from J, with 9 bases between. This CDR3 is 14 amino acids long. CDR3: CASSLGGRTDTQYF. CDR3 DNA: TGTGCCAGCAGTTTAGGGGGGCGAACAGATACGCAGTATTTT.

This clonotype was seen at least ten times. This sequence joins TRBV6-2 or TRBV6-3 and TRBJ1-1; D is possibly TRBD1 (6 bases). Germline V CDR1 and CDR2: MNHEY, SVGEGT. V was clipped by 5 bases and J by 1 base, with 8 bases between them. The CDR3 runs 13 residues. The CDR3 sequence: CASSPRGNTEAFF. The DNA of the CDR3 is TGTGCCAGCAGTCCCAGGGGGAACACTGAAGCTTTCTTT.

By its share, this clonotype is medium-sized. J is TRBJ2-1 and V is TRBV7-2; 7 nucleotides align to TRBD2. With V trimmed by 3 bases and J by 0 bases, 2 bases remained unmatched. The germline V gene encodes CDR1 SGHTA and CDR2 FQGNSA. CDR3 length equals 15 residues. CDR3 amino acids: CASSLGLSSYNEQFF. CDR3 in DNA: TGTGCCAGCAGCTTGGGACTATCCTCCTACAATGAGCAGTTCTTC.

At least ten counts were recorded for this clonotype. The V gene is TRBV7-9, the J gene TRBJ1-4; D uncertain. V was shortened by 4 bases and J by 3 bases, with 15 bases between the two germline ends. CDR1 and CDR2 from the germline V gene are SEHNR and FQNEAQ (reference sequence). The CDR3 has 16 amino acids. The CDR3 loop reads CASSSTAGFPNEKLFF. DNA for the CDR3: TGTGCCAGCAGCTCAACAGCGGGGTTTCCTAATGAAAAACTGTTTTTT.

This clonotype was counted only a few times. DNA for the CDR3: TGCGCCAGCAGCCAATCCGGCGGGGGGGTCAATGAGCAGTTCTTC. It is translated as CASSQSGGGVNEQFF. The rearrangement links TRBV4-1 to TRBJ2-1; TRBD2 agrees at 9 bases. J was trimmed by 6 bases and V by 2 bases; bases with no gene match: 5. This CDR3 region has 15 residues. The germline gives CDR1 MGHRA, CDR2 YSYEKL.

A remark on this clonotype: One junction end does not reproduce the germline sequence, and a read error may be involved. J is TRBJ2-7 and V is TRBV7-9; the match to TRBD2 covers 9 bases. CDR3 length: 14 residues. Germline V gene lookup returns CDR1 SEHNR and CDR2 FQNEAQ (reference sequence). The CDR3 sequence: CASSEGLAGYVQYF. The CDR3 DNA is TGTGCCAGCAGCGAGGGACTAGCTGGATACGTGCAGTACTTC.

This clonotype has ten or more counts. CDR3 residues: CASRYPGQLSGYTF. As DNA, the CDR3 is TGTGCCAGCAGGTATCCGGGACAATTGTCCGGCTACACCTTC. The chain combines TRBV6-5 with TRBJ1-2; possibly TRBD1 for D (6 bases). V lost 6 bases and J 8 bases, leaving 19 bases between the germline ends. Germline V gene sequence: CDR1 MNHEY, CDR2 SVGAGI. The CDR3 spans 14 residues.

At least ten counts were recorded for this clonotype. V is TRBV12-3 or TRBV12-4 and J is TRBJ2-1, with 8 nucleotides matching TRBD2. The V segment lost 5 bases and the J segment 8 bases; nucleotides outside the gene matches: 8. CDR3 size: 14 residues. The CDR3 region is CASSRTSSGHEQFF. CDR3 bases: TGTGCCAGCAGTCGGACTAGCTCGGGGCATGAGCAGTTCTTC.